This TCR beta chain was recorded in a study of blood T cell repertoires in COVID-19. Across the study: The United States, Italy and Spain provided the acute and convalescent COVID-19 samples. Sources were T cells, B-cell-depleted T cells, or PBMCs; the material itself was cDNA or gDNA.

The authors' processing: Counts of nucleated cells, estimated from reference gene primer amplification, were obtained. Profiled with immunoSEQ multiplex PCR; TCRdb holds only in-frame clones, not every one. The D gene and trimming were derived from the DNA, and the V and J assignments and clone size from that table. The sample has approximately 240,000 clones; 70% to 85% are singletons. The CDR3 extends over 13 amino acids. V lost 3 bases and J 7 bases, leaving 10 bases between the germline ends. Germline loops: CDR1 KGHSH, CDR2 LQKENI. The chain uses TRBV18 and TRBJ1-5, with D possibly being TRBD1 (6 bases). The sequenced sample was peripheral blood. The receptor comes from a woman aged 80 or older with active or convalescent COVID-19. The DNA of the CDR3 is TGTGCCAGCTCACCCCAGGGGTCCCAGCCCCAGCATTTT. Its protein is CASSPQGSQPQHF.